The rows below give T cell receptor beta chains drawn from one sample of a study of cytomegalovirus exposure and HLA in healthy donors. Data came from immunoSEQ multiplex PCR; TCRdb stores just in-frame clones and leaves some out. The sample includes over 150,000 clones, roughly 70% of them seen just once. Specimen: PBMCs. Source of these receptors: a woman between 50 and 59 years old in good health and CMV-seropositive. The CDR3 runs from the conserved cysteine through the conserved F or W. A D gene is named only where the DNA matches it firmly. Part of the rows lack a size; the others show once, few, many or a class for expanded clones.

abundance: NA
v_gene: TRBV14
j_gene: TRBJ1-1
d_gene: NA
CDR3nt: TGTGCCAGCAGCCAAGATCTGGGACACCTGAACACTGAAGCTTTCTTT
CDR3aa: CASSQDLGHLNTEAFF

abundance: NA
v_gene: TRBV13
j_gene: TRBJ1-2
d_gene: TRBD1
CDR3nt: TGTGCCAGCAGCTTAGGCCGTGGACAGGGGTATGGCTACACCTTC
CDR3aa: CASSLGRGQGYGYTF

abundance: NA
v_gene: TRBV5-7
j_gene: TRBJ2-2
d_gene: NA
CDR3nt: TGTGCCAGCAGCCCCGGGGACACCGGGGAGCTGTTTTTT
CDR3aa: CASSPGDTGELFF

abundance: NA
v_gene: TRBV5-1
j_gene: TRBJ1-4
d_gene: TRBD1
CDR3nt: TGCGCCAGCAGCACTACAGGGGTTGAAAAACTGTTTTTT
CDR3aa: CASSTTGVEKLFF

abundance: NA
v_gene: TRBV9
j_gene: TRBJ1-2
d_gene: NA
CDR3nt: TGTGCCAGCAGCGCGAGGGGGGGCCTTCACTATGGCTACACCTTC
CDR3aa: CASSARGGLHYGYTF

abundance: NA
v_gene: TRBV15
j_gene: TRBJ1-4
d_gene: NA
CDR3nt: TGTGCCACCAGTGGCGGGTCGGCTAATGAAAAACTGTTTTTT
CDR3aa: CATSGGSANEKLFF

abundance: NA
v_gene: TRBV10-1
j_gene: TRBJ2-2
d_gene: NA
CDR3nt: TGCGCCAGCAGTGAATTTAGGGAGGCCGTTACCGGGGAGCTGTTTTTT
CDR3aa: CASSEFREAVTGELFF

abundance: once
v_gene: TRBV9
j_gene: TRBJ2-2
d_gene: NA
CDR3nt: TGTGCCAGCAGCTCCTACACCGGGGAGCTGTTTTTT
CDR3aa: CASSSYTGELFF

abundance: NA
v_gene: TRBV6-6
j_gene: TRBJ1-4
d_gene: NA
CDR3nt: TGTGCCAGCAGTTACGGGGGCGCACGTGAAAAACTGTTTTTT
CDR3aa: CASSYGGAREKLFF

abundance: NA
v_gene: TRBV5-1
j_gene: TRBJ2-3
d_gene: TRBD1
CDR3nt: TGCGCCAGCAGCTCCGCAGGGGGTGGCACAGATACGCAGTATTTT
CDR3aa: CASSSAGGGTDTQYF

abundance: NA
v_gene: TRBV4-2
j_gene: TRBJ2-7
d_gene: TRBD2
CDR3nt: TGTGCCAGCAGCCAAGAATCGGCTAGCGGGCTGTACGAGCAGTACTTC
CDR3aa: CASSQESASGLYEQYF

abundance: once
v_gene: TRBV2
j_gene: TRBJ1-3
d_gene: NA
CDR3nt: TGTGCCAGCAGAGCCTATTCCTCTGGAAACACCATATATTTT
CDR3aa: CASRAYSSGNTIYF

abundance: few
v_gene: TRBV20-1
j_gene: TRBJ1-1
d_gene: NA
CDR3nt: TGCAGTGCTCTCTCCGTTCCTGAAGCTTTCTTT
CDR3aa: CSALSVPEAFF

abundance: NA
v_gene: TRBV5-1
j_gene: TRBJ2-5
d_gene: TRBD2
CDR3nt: TGCGCCAGCAGGCATAGCGGGGGTTTAGAAGAGACCCAGTACTTC
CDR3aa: CASRHSGGLEETQYF

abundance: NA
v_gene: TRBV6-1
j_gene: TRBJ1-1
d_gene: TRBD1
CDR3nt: TGTGCCAGCAGTGAAGGGAGGACAGGGGCCAAGGGAACTGAAGCTTTCTTT
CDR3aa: CASSEGRTGAKGTEAFF

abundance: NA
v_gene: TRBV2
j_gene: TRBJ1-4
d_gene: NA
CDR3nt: TGTGCCAGCAACAGGGTTACTAATGAAAAACTGTTTTTT
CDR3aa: CASNRVTNEKLFF

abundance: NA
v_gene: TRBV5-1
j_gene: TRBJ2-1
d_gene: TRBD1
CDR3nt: TGCGCCAGCAGCTCGGGGACAGGGACGGGTGATGAGCAGTTCTTC
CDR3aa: CASSSGTGTGDEQFF

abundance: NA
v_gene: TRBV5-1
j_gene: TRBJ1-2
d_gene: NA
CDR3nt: TGCGCCAGCCAGGGGCAGAACTATGGCTACACCTTC
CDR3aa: CASQGQNYGYTF

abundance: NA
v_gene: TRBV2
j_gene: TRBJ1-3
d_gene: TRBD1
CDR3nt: TGTGCCAGTGAAGGCGGCAGGGGGTTTGGAAACACCATATATTTT
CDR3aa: CASEGGRGFGNTIYF

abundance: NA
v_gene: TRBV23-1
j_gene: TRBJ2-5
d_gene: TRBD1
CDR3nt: TGCGCCAGCTCTGGGGGACAGGGGACTTATACCGAGGAGACCCAGTACTTC
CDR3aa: CASSGGQGTYTEETQYF

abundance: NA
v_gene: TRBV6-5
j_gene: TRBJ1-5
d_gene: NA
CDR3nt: TGTGCCAGCAGTTACTTACAGGGCCAGCCCCAGCATTTT
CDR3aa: CASSYLQGQPQHF

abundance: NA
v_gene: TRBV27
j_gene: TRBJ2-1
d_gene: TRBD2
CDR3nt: TGTGCCAGCAGTTCCACCTGGACTAGCGGGGGAAATGAGCAGTTCTTC
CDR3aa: CASSSTWTSGGNEQFF

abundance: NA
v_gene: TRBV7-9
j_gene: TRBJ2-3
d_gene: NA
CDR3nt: TGTGCCAGCAGCTTTGGAGGGGCACAAGATACGCAGTATTTT
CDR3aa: CASSFGGAQDTQYF

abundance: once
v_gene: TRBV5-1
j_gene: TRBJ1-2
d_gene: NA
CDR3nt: TGCGCCAGCAGCTTGGCCGGGATCTATGGCTACACCTTC
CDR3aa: CASSLAGIYGYTF

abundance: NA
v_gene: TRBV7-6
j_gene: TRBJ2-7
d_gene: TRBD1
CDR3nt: TGTGCCAGCAGCTTAGCGGAGGACAGGGCCGGGGAGCAGTACTTC
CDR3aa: CASSLAEDRAGEQYF

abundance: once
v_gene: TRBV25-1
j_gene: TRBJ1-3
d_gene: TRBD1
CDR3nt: TGTGCCAGCAGTGCAGGGGGCTCTGGAAACACCATATATTTT
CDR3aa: CASSAGGSGNTIYF

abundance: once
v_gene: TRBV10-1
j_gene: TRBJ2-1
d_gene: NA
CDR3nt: TGCGCCAGCAGTGAGTCGCGGTACAATGAGCAGTTCTTC
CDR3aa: CASSESRYNEQFF

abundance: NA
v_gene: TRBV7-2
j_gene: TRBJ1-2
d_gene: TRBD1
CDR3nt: TGTGCCAGCAGCTTACTGCGAGGACAGGGATACGACTATGGCTACACCTTC
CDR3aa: CASSLLRGQGYDYGYTF

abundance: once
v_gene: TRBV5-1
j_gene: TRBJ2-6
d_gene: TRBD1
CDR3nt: TGCGCCAGCAGCATTGGACAGGAATTACTCTCTGGGGCCAACGTCCTGACTTTC
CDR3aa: CASSIGQELLSGANVLTF